This TCR beta chain was identified in a study of shared clonotypes between healthy human individuals. Overall study context: Every donor yielded three CD4 naive, three CD4 memory, two CD8 naive and one CD8 memory plate.

TCRdb keeps only in-frame clones here, not all; method: immunoSEQ multiplex PCR. The sample contains around 600,000 clones, more than 95% of which appear only once. Study results and limitations: Larger estimated richness was generally recorded for naive subsets relative to memory subsets. Limited genetic and exposure-history diversity came from having few donors.

A note on this clone: Its matching antigen is unknown.

The clonotype comes from a woman aged 25 to 39 in good health. The sequenced sample consisted of naive CD4+ T cells sorted from blood. The subset here: CD45RA+ positively selected.

CDR3 sequence (DNA): TGTGCCAGCAGTTGGACAGGGAACCCACCCTACGAGCAGTACTTC. Its protein is CASSWTGNPPYEQYF. The rearrangement links TRBV27 to TRBJ2-7; 8 nucleotides line up with TRBD1. The CDR3 extends over 15 amino acids. V lost 4 bases, J lost 2 bases, and 7 bases stayed unmatched. Per the germline V gene, CDR1 is MNHEY and CDR2 is SMNVEV (reference sequence).